This T cell receptor beta chain was recorded in a study of response to subunit inactivated influenza vaccine. On this clonotype: What it recognizes is unknown.

Overall study findings and caveats: That few new T cells are recruited by each seasonal influenza vaccination was the authors' suggestion.

Germline V gene sequence: CDR1 MNHNY, CDR2 SVGAGI (reference sequence). The CDR3 is made up of 13 amino acids. The V and J ends lost 2 bases and 4 bases respectively, with 8 bases between them. TCRdb fed the RT-PCR reads into MiXCR, producing one record per CDR3 protein. The table records approximately 680,000 distinct CDR3 sequences, 15% to 19% of them present only once. The sequence derives from a man aged 45 to 65 who received an inactivated influenza vaccine. The source material was PBMCs from blood, sampled about 11 days after vaccination. The genes are TRBV6-6 and TRBJ1-1; D gene unclear. CDR3 in DNA: TGTGCCAGCAGTTACGGGGTTGGCACTGAAGCTTTCTTT. Encoded protein: CASSYGVGTEAFF.